This TCR beta chain was recorded in a study of cytomegalovirus exposure and HLA in healthy donors. Across the study: Tens of millions of unique TCRs, all from HLA-typed donors, were included in an early release of the data. Findings of the study overall: Later analysis associated a missense DCLRE1C variant with TCR beta V- and J-gene trimming. As immune exposure information, only CMV serostatus was available. A list of 150 to 200 TCR beta chains associated with cytomegalovirus was given.

A word on this clone: What it recognizes is unknown.

This PCR relied on a set of 60 Vbeta primers and 13 Jbeta primers. The data were produced by immunoSEQ multiplex PCR, yet TCRdb's version contains in-frame clones alone and is incomplete. Of roughly 180,000 clones detected, 75% to 85% appear once; the ten largest clones hold less than 4.5%. Per the germline V gene, CDR1 is GTSNPN and CDR2 is SVGIG (reference sequence). The CDR3 spans 14 residues. The ends were cut back, 7 bases at V and 5 bases at J, with 15 bases in the middle. Sequenced sample: PBMCs. The origin of this receptor is an older woman in good health and CMV-seropositive. The J gene is TRBJ1-6, the V gene TRBV30; D is uncertain. CDR3 protein: CASTHLTNNSPLHF. In DNA, the CDR3 is TGTGCCTCCACGCACCTCACAAATAATTCACCCCTCCACTTT.